What follows are 14 T cell receptor beta chains derived from one specimen sequenced in a study of T cells after yellow fever vaccination. TCRdb recomputed calls from the 5' RACE reads with MiXCR, one row per CDR3 protein. The sample contains some 110,000 distinct CDR3 sequences, around 7.7% of which appear only once. Sequenced here: CD4+ T cells sorted from PBMCs, sampled 10 days after the first yellow fever vaccination. Receptors originate from a man between 18 and 29 years old who received the YFV17D yellow fever vaccine.

The table lists this clonotype with a few counts. The gene calls are TRBV6-2 or TRBV6-3 and TRBJ1-5; possibly TRBD1 for D (5 bases). Germline V gene data show CDR1 as MNHEY and CDR2 as SVGEGT. The V end lost 7 bases, the J end lost 6 bases, and 22 bases lay between the germline ends. This CDR3 has 16 residues. CDR3 residues: CASIGSGSGRAQPQHF. In DNA, the CDR3 is TGTGCCAGCATCGGAAGCGGGTCGGGCAGGGCTCAGCCCCAGCATTTT.

This clonotype was counted ten times or more. The CDR3 DNA reads TGCGCCAGCAGCCAAGGTCTGGTCCACTACGAGCAGTACTTC. The encoded protein is CASSQGLVHYEQYF. The chain combines TRBV4-3 with TRBJ2-7; D is uncertain. This CDR3 is 14 amino acids long. Germline loops: CDR1 LGHNA, CDR2 YSLEER. V shed 1 base and J shed 3 bases, with 10 bases lying between them.

This sequence joins TRBV5-1 and TRBJ1-2; 7 nucleotides line up with TRBD1. The germline CDR1 and CDR2 sequences are SGHRS and YFSETQ. The CDR3 has 15 amino acids. V shed 0 bases and J 6 bases; nucleotides not matched to a gene: 8. The CDR3: CASSLERQGRNGYTF. The CDR3 DNA reads TGCGCCAGCAGCTTGGAGAGACAGGGTAGGAATGGCTACACCTTC.

This clonotype was seen many times. Being one base from a much bigger clone, this may be a read error. V usage is TRBV2 and J usage is TRBJ2-1; D might be TRBD1 (6 bases). The CDR3 has 14 residues. Germline V gene data show CDR1 as SNHLY and CDR2 as FYNNEI. V was pared by 4 bases and J by 0 bases, with 7 bases between. This chain's CDR3 is CASSVDSSYNEQFF. For the CDR3, the DNA is TGTGCCAGCAGTGTGGACAGCTCCTACAATGAGCAGTTCTTC.

This clonotype was counted only a few times. The chain has TRBV11-1 and TRBJ2-3; perhaps D is TRBD1 or TRBD2 (6 bases each). V was trimmed by 6 bases and J by 0 bases, leaving 22 bases between them. CDR1 is SGHAT, CDR2 FQDESV, per germline (reference sequence). This CDR3 spans 18 amino acids. The CDR3 region has the DNA TGTGCCAGCAGACGCAGAGGGGGGCTGGTTCCTAGCACAGATACGCAGTATTTT. Amino acids: CASRRRGGLVPSTDTQYF. The variable domain in full, completed from reference TRBV11-1 and TRBJ2-3, reads EAEVAQSPRYKITEKSQAVAFWCDPISGHATLYWYRQILGQGPELLVQFQDESVVDDSQLPKDRFSAERLKGVDSTLKIQPAELGDSAMYLCASRRRGGLVPSTDTQYFGPGTRLTVL.

This clonotype has at least ten counts. The V gene is TRBV7-2, the J gene TRBJ2-1, with D uncertain. V was trimmed by 5 bases and J by 0 bases, leaving 11 bases between them. This CDR3 is 15 amino acids long. The germline CDR1 and CDR2 sequences are SGHTA and FQGNSA. The CDR3 sequence: CASSGEPGSYNEQFF. The CDR3 DNA is TGTGCCAGCAGCGGTGAACCGGGCTCCTACAATGAGCAGTTCTTC.

This clonotype was observed many times. The chain recombines TRBV2 with TRBJ2-1, with D possibly being TRBD2 (6 bases). CDR3 length: 15 residues. Germline assignment: CDR1 SNHLY and CDR2 FYNNEI. Trimming took 3 bases from V and 4 from J, leaving 13 bases between them. DNA for the CDR3: TGTGCCAGCAGTGACCGGGGGATAGGGTACAATGAGCAGTTCTTC. Translation gives CASSDRGIGYNEQFF.

This clonotype was recorded at least ten times. This chain joins TRBV5-1 and TRBJ2-3, with TRBD2 matching 10 bases. This CDR3 is built from 14 residues. V shed 1 base, J shed 4 bases, and the junction held 0 bases outside the gene matches. The germline gives CDR1 SGHRS, CDR2 YFSETQ. The CDR3 reads CASSLTSGADTQYF. In DNA form, the CDR3 reads TGCGCCAGCAGCTTGACTAGCGGGGCAGATACGCAGTATTTT. The variable domain in full, with the rest retrieved from reference TRBV5-1 and TRBJ2-3, is KAGVTQTPRYLIKTRGQQVTLSCSPISGHRSVSWYQQTPGQGLQFLFEYFSETQRNKGNFPGRFSGRQFSNSRSEMNVSTLELGDSALYLCASSLTSGADTQYFGPGTRLTVL.

In its sample, this clonotype was seen many times. The chain joins TRBV5-4 to TRBJ2-3; 9 positions match TRBD1. Germline CDR1 is SGHNT and CDR2 is YYREEE (reference sequence). This CDR3 spans 16 amino acids. J gave up 4 bases and V 4 bases, and 10 bases lay outside the gene matches. The CDR3 sequence: CASSLAGTGMADTQYF. In nucleotides, the CDR3 is TGTGCCAGCAGCCTCGCCGGGACAGGGATGGCAGATACGCAGTATTTT.

This clonotype was detected ten times or more. The rearrangement uses TRBV6-2 or TRBV6-3 and TRBJ2-7; 10 nucleotides agree with TRBD1. The CDR3 contains 15 residues. Germline trimming cut 2 bases from V and 4 bases from J; bases unmatched to any gene: 5. Germline lookup yields CDR1 MNHEY and CDR2 SVGEGT. In DNA form, the CDR3 reads TGTGCCAGCAGTTACGAGACAGGGGGCCTTTACGAGCAGTACTTC. This codes for CASSYETGGLYEQYF.

This clonotype was seen only a few times. The chain links TRBV3-1 to TRBJ1-2, with D hard to call. V lost 2 bases to trimming and J lost 1 base, with 11 bases between them. Per the germline V gene, CDR1 is LGHDT and CDR2 is YNNKEL (reference sequence). The CDR3 runs 15 residues. The CDR3 region is CASSQSAASNYGYTF. In DNA form, the CDR3 reads TGTGCCAGCAGCCAATCCGCCGCCAGTAACTATGGCTACACCTTC. Supplemented by reference TRBV3-1 and TRBJ1-2, the full variable domain reads DTAVSQTPKYLVTQMGNDKSIKCEQNLGHDTMYWYKQDSKKFLKIMFSYNNKELIINETVPNRFSPKSPDKAHLNLHINSLELGDSAVYFCASSQSAASNYGYTFGSGTRLTVV.

The table lists this clonotype with many counts. V is TRBV7-3 and J is TRBJ2-1; D is possibly TRBD1 (6 bases). Trimming took 5 bases from V and 7 from J, leaving 12 bases between them. Germline V gene sequence: CDR1 SGHTA, CDR2 FQGTGA. The CDR3 spans 13 residues. CDR3 bases: TGTGCCAGCAGCCCCAGGGGCGGGAATGAGCAGTTCTTC. This translates into CASSPRGGNEQFF.

This clonotype was observed many times. The V gene is TRBV5-1, the J gene TRBJ2-5; tentatively, D is TRBD2 (5 bases). CDR3 length: 16 amino acids. Germline V gene lookup returns CDR1 SGHRS and CDR2 YFSETQ. The V and J ends lost 4 bases and 4 bases respectively, with 20 bases between them. CDR3 loop: CASSPDGWENIETQYF. DNA for the CDR3: TGCGCCAGCAGCCCGGACGGTTGGGAGAATATAGAGACCCAGTACTTC.

This clonotype has a count of ten or more. The chain recombines TRBV18 with TRBJ2-5; D remains unclear. The germline CDR1 and CDR2 sequences are KGHSH and LQKENI. CDR3 length: 13 amino acids. Trimming cost V 4 bases and J 4 bases, with 10 bases left between them. The CDR3 DNA sequence: TGTGCCAGCTCACGGAATGGCGGAGAGACCCAGTACTTC. It encodes CASSRNGGETQYF.